One T cell receptor (beta chain) is described in this entry. As yet, its antigen is unknown. The CDR3 is 16 amino acids. The germline V gene has CDR1 SGHKS and CDR2 YYEKEE (reference sequence). With 0 bases removed from V and 0 bases from J, the gap between germline ends came to 10 bases. The sample belongs to a study of T cell responses to AZD1222 COVID-19 vaccine. The assay was immunoSEQ multiplex PCR, and TCRdb's table has in-frame clones only and misses some. The data show roughly 70,000 clones, over 80% seen once. Whole-study results and caveats: As reported, nearly half of all spike-specific TCRs target variant regions that are unmutated.

This receptor was identified in an adult who received the MenACWY meningococcal vaccine as a control. The sample in question was peripheral blood, obtained 28 days after the second dose of the MenACWY control vaccine. The genes are TRBV5-5 and TRBJ2-1; the D gene is possibly TRBD2 (6 bases). The CDR3: CASSLVMGGSYNEQFF. CDR3 DNA: TGTGCCAGCAGCTTGGTAATGGGGGGCTCCTACAATGAGCAGTTCTTC.